The source of this TCR beta chain is a study of blood T cells in healthy people across ages. Overall study findings and caveats: The recorded TCR beta diversity per million T cells decreased in a roughly linear manner with age. Expanded clonotype shifts may have been confounded, as the donors had an unknown CMV status.

It was with a sample-barcoded 5' primer and a J-beta primer mix that a second PCR of about 7 to 12 cycles was run. TCRdb itself ran the 5' RACE reads through MiXCR, one entry per CDR3 protein. The repertoire holds more than 800,000 distinct CDR3 sequences, more than 25% seen once, with about 18% in the top ten. Germline V CDR1 and CDR2: LNHNV, YYDKDF (reference sequence). The V and J ends lost 0 bases and 11 bases respectively, with 13 bases between them. The CDR3 length is 13 residues. With respect to this clonotype: Its antigen is undetermined. Being one base from a much bigger clone, this may be a read error.

The origin of this receptor is an elderly woman in good health. The sequenced sample was blood. V gene TRBV15 combines with J gene TRBJ2-5; TRBD2 is a possible D gene (5 bases). CDR3 amino acids: CATSRDREGVQYF. The CDR3, as DNA: TGTGCCACCAGCAGAGATCGAGAGGGAGTGCAGTACTTC.